The 2 T cell receptor beta chains below were found in one sample sequenced in a study of blood T cell repertoires in COVID-19. TCRdb's table, derived via immunoSEQ multiplex PCR, lists solely in-frame clones and lacks some. Among 240,000 or so clones listed, 88% were seen once. Sequenced material: peripheral blood. These TCRs come from a woman under 40 with acute or convalescent COVID-19.

The chain is built from TRBV5-4 and TRBJ1-1, with 11 bases fitting TRBD1. This CDR3 comprises 13 residues. Germline trimming cut 5 bases from V and 7 bases from J; bases unmatched to any gene: 4. CDR1 and CDR2 (germline): SGHNT, YYREEE (reference sequence). The CDR3 DNA reads as TGTGCCAGCAGACGGACAGGGGGCAATGAAGCTTTCTTT. It specifies CASRRTGGNEAFF.

The chain carries TRBV19 and TRBJ1-5; 8 bases are shared with TRBD1. Germline V gene lookup returns CDR1 LNHDA and CDR2 SQIVND (reference sequence). V gave up 0 bases and J gave up 5 bases; unmatched junction bases: 12. CDR3 size: 18 residues. The CDR3 nucleotides are TGTGCCAGTAGTATAGAGAACTGGGACAGGACACCCTATCAGCCCCAGCATTTT. It codes for CASSIENWDRTPYQPQHF.